This TCR beta chain was identified in a study of blood T cell repertoires in COVID-19. The cohort comprised adults aged about 18 to 100 years residing in about two dozen US areas. Trimming cost V 1 base and J 10 bases, with 15 bases left between them. The CDR3 runs to 14 residues. Germline CDR1 is SEHNR and CDR2 is FQNEAQ (reference sequence). How the authors handled the data: Using reference gene primer amplification, nucleated cell counts were estimated. The method was immunoSEQ multiplex PCR; TCRdb's version includes in-frame clones alone and lacks a portion of them. D and trimming come from the DNA, and the V and J calls and clone size come from that table. The sample has approximately 140,000 clones; more than 70% are singletons.

This sequence joins TRBV7-9 and TRBJ2-3, with D perhaps matching TRBD1 (6 bases). Sample: PBMCs or T cells enriched from blood (not recorded which). The clonotype comes from a middle-aged man with acute COVID-19. The CDR3 reads CASSLEPIKGAQYF. The CDR3 DNA is TGTGCCAGCAGCTTAGAACCAATCAAGGGGGCGCAGTATTTT.